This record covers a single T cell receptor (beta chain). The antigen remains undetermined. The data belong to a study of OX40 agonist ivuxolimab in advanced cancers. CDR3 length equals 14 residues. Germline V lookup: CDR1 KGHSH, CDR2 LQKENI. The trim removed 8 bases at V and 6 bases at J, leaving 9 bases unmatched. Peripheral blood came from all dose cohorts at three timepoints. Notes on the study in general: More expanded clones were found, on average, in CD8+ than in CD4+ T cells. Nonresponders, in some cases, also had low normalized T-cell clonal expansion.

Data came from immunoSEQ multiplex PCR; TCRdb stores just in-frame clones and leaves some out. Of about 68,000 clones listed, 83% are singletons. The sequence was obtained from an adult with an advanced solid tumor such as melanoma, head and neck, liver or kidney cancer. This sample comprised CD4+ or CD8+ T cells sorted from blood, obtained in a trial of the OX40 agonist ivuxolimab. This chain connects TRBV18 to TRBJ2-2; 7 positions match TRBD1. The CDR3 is CASHGQARAGELFF. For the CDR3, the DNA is TGTGCCAGCCATGGACAGGCCAGGGCCGGGGAGCTGTTTTTT.